A selection of T cell receptor beta chains follows, all from one sample in a study of beta chain features in type 1 diabetes. Clones were sequenced by immunoSEQ multiplex PCR, and TCRdb holds only the in-frame ones, with some missing. The repertoire holds around 600,000 clones, with around 12% as singletons. Sequencing was carried out using naive CD4+ T cells from blood. These receptors originate from a man aged 25-45 years with type 1 diabetes. Each CDR3 is given with its conserved first and last residue. Fields, in order: D gene, clone size, J gene, V gene, CDR3 protein, CDR3 DNA. The D gene is left open where the match is weak. Clone size is shown for a subset of rows, as once, few, many or a class of expanded clone.

d_gene: .; abundance: few; j_gene: TRBJ1-2; v_gene: TRBV29-1; CDR3aa: CSVEFESGQLQGYTF; CDR3nt: TGCAGCGTTGAATTCGAAAGCGGGCAGTTACAAGGCTACACCTTC
d_gene: TRBD2; abundance: .; j_gene: TRBJ2-3; v_gene: TRBV6-5; CDR3aa: CASMSSGGTDTQYF; CDR3nt: TGTGCCAGCATGTCTAGCGGGGGCACAGATACGCAGTATTTT
d_gene: TRBD2; abundance: few; j_gene: TRBJ2-7; v_gene: TRBV7-3; CDR3aa: CASSAGTSASYEQYF; CDR3nt: TGTGCCAGCAGCGCGGGGACTAGTGCCTCCTACGAGCAGTACTTC
d_gene: .; abundance: .; j_gene: TRBJ1-1; v_gene: TRBV25-1; CDR3aa: CASSAPFVDRNTEAFF; CDR3nt: TGTGCCAGCAGTGCCCCCTTCGTCGACAGGAACACTGAAGCTTTCTTT
d_gene: .; abundance: .; j_gene: TRBJ2-7; v_gene: TRBV18; CDR3aa: CASSPVSYEQYF; CDR3nt: TGTGCCAGCTCTCCCGTCTCCTACGAGCAGTACTTC
d_gene: .; abundance: .; j_gene: TRBJ1-4; v_gene: TRBV5-6; CDR3aa: CASSSQGARYEKLFF; CDR3nt: TGTGCCAGCAGCTCACAGGGCGCCCGGTATGAAAAACTGTTTTTT
d_gene: TRBD1; abundance: few; j_gene: TRBJ2-3; v_gene: TRBV9; CDR3aa: CASSFQGAMVRDTQYF; CDR3nt: TGTGCCAGCAGCTTTCAGGGGGCGATGGTAAGGGATACGCAGTATTTT
d_gene: TRBD2; abundance: few; j_gene: TRBJ2-7; v_gene: TRBV7-2; CDR3aa: CASSLVAGGRHEQYF; CDR3nt: TGTGCCAGCAGCTTAGTGGCGGGGGGGCGCCACGAGCAGTACTTC
d_gene: TRBD1; abundance: .; j_gene: TRBJ2-7; v_gene: TRBV5-1; CDR3aa: CASRTSGQTWDEQYF; CDR3nt: TGCGCCAGCAGAACTTCGGGACAGACGTGGGACGAGCAGTACTTC
d_gene: .; abundance: .; j_gene: TRBJ2-7; v_gene: TRBV9; CDR3aa: CASSRGDYEQYF; CDR3nt: TGTGCCAGCAGCCGTGGGGACTACGAGCAGTACTTC
d_gene: .; abundance: few; j_gene: TRBJ2-3; v_gene: TRBV9; CDR3aa: CASSAVQGIGTDTQYF; CDR3nt: TGTGCCAGCAGCGCGGTACAGGGAATCGGCACAGATACGCAGTATTTT
d_gene: .; abundance: .; j_gene: TRBJ2-1; v_gene: TRBV5-4; CDR3aa: CASSLGGPSSYNEQFF; CDR3nt: TGTGCCAGCAGCTTGGGGGGCCCAAGCTCCTACAATGAGCAGTTCTTC
d_gene: .; abundance: few; j_gene: TRBJ1-2; v_gene: TRBV6-5; CDR3aa: CASSYLVETGNYGYTF; CDR3nt: TGTGCCAGCAGTTACCTTGTTGAGACAGGAAACTATGGCTACACCTTC
d_gene: .; abundance: .; j_gene: TRBJ1-3; v_gene: TRBV2; CDR3aa: CASGPDRSAIYF; CDR3nt: TGTGCCAGCGGACCAGACAGGAGTGCCATATATTTT
d_gene: .; abundance: .; j_gene: TRBJ1-5; v_gene: TRBV9; CDR3aa: CASSGLGVQPQHF; CDR3nt: TGTGCCAGCAGCGGTCTGGGAGTTCAGCCCCAGCATTTT
d_gene: TRBD1; abundance: few; j_gene: TRBJ1-2; v_gene: TRBV18; CDR3aa: CASSAGQIRAYGYTF; CDR3nt: TGTGCCAGCTCCGCGGGACAGATCCGGGCCTATGGCTACACCTTC
d_gene: .; abundance: .; j_gene: TRBJ2-1; v_gene: TRBV5-4; CDR3aa: CASRPDTYNEQFF; CDR3nt: TGTGCCAGCAGACCTGACACCTACAATGAGCAGTTCTTC
d_gene: TRBD1; abundance: .; j_gene: TRBJ1-1; v_gene: TRBV10-3; CDR3aa: CAISGTGGPNTEAFF; CDR3nt: TGTGCCATCAGTGGGACAGGGGGCCCGAACACTGAAGCTTTCTTT
d_gene: TRBD1; abundance: .; j_gene: TRBJ1-6; v_gene: TRBV7-6; CDR3aa: CASSLAQGANSPLHF; CDR3nt: TGTGCCAGCAGCTTAGCACAGGGGGCCAATTCACCCCTCCACTTT
d_gene: .; abundance: .; j_gene: TRBJ2-2; v_gene: TRBV30; CDR3aa: CAWSDSGELFF; CDR3nt: TGTGCCTGGAGCGATTCCGGGGAGCTGTTTTTT
d_gene: .; abundance: few; j_gene: TRBJ1-2; v_gene: TRBV30; CDR3aa: CAWRTASRFYGYTF; CDR3nt: TGTGCCTGGAGGACGGCGTCTCGCTTCTATGGCTACACCTTC
d_gene: .; abundance: .; j_gene: TRBJ1-6; v_gene: TRBV7-9; CDR3aa: CASSLSGDGSPLHF; CDR3nt: TGTGCCAGCAGCTTATCAGGGGACGGGTCACCCCTCCACTTT
d_gene: .; abundance: .; j_gene: TRBJ2-1; v_gene: TRBV6-6; CDR3aa: CASTELRHNEQFF; CDR3nt: TGTGCCAGCACTGAACTCCGCCACAATGAGCAGTTCTTC
d_gene: .; abundance: few; j_gene: TRBJ2-7; v_gene: TRBV6-5; CDR3aa: CASSYEDRGYEQYF; CDR3nt: TGTGCCAGCAGTTATGAGGACAGAGGCTACGAGCAGTACTTC
d_gene: TRBD1; abundance: .; j_gene: TRBJ2-7; v_gene: TRBV6-1; CDR3aa: CASILDRVSEQYF; CDR3nt: TGTGCCAGCATTCTCGACAGGGTAAGCGAGCAGTACTTC
d_gene: .; abundance: .; j_gene: TRBJ1-1; v_gene: TRBV2; CDR3aa: CASSDRGLNTEAFF; CDR3nt: TGTGCCAGCAGTGATCGGGGGCTGAACACTGAAGCTTTCTTT
d_gene: TRBD1; abundance: .; j_gene: TRBJ1-1; v_gene: TRBV29-1; CDR3aa: CSVDAGTGNTEAFF; CDR3nt: TGCAGCGTTGATGCCGGGACAGGGAACACTGAAGCTTTCTTT
d_gene: .; abundance: few; j_gene: TRBJ2-6; v_gene: TRBV30; CDR3aa: CARGQSSSGANVLTF; CDR3nt: TGTGCACGCGGACAGAGTAGCTCTGGGGCCAACGTCCTGACTTTC
d_gene: .; abundance: few; j_gene: TRBJ1-6; v_gene: TRBV30; CDR3aa: CAWNLQQDSPLHF; CDR3nt: TGTGCCTGGAACCTACAACAGGATTCACCCCTCCACTTT
d_gene: TRBD2; abundance: .; j_gene: TRBJ2-5; v_gene: TRBV5-6; CDR3aa: CASSFVGGQETQYF; CDR3nt: TGTGCCAGCAGCTTTGTGGGGGGGCAAGAGACCCAGTACTTC
d_gene: TRBD1; abundance: .; j_gene: TRBJ2-6; v_gene: TRBV7-3; CDR3aa: CASSLSGTGSSGANVLTF; CDR3nt: TGTGCCAGCAGCCTTTCTGGGACAGGGAGCTCTGGGGCCAACGTCCTGACTTTC
d_gene: TRBD1; abundance: .; j_gene: TRBJ2-7; v_gene: TRBV7-9; CDR3aa: CASSSGQVSSYEQYF; CDR3nt: TGTGCCAGCAGCTCGGGACAGGTTAGCTCCTACGAGCAGTACTTC
d_gene: .; abundance: .; j_gene: TRBJ1-5; v_gene: TRBV28; CDR3aa: CASSSPGRDQPQHF; CDR3nt: TGTGCCAGCAGTTCCCCGGGACGGGATCAGCCCCAGCATTTT
d_gene: .; abundance: few; j_gene: TRBJ1-1; v_gene: TRBV4-3; CDR3aa: CASSQEKRFWGEAFF; CDR3nt: TGCGCCAGCAGCCAAGAGAAGAGGTTTTGGGGTGAAGCTTTCTTT
d_gene: .; abundance: few; j_gene: TRBJ1-6; v_gene: TRBV9; CDR3aa: CASSGPGTGNSPLHF; CDR3nt: TGTGCCAGCAGCGGTCCCGGGACGGGTAATTCACCCCTCCACTTT
d_gene: .; abundance: few; j_gene: TRBJ2-2; v_gene: TRBV18; CDR3aa: CASSPGENTGELFF; CDR3nt: TGTGCCAGCTCACCGGGGGAGAACACCGGGGAGCTGTTTTTT
d_gene: .; abundance: .; j_gene: TRBJ2-1; v_gene: TRBV4-2; CDR3aa: CASSQAPNTNNEQFF; CDR3nt: TGTGCCAGCAGCCAAGCACCTAATACCAACAATGAGCAGTTCTTC
d_gene: TRBD1; abundance: few; j_gene: TRBJ2-3; v_gene: TRBV5-8; CDR3aa: CASSRDRGSTDTQYF; CDR3nt: TGTGCCAGCAGCCGGGACAGGGGAAGCACAGATACGCAGTATTTT
d_gene: .; abundance: .; j_gene: TRBJ1-6; v_gene: TRBV14; CDR3aa: CASKQWGSPLHF; CDR3nt: TGTGCCAGCAAGCAGTGGGGTTCACCCCTCCACTTT
d_gene: .; abundance: .; j_gene: TRBJ1-2; v_gene: TRBV10-3; CDR3aa: CAISALQGLDGYTF; CDR3nt: TGTGCCATCAGTGCGTTACAGGGCCTAGATGGCTACACCTTC
d_gene: .; abundance: .; j_gene: TRBJ2-6; v_gene: TRBV5-4; CDR3aa: CASSQAPGANVLTF; CDR3nt: TGTGCCAGCAGCCAGGCGCCAGGGGCCAACGTCCTGACTTTC
d_gene: .; abundance: few; j_gene: TRBJ2-3; v_gene: TRBV12-5; CDR3aa: CASGLTSTDTQYF; CDR3nt: TGTGCTAGTGGTTTAACTAGCACAGATACGCAGTATTTT
d_gene: .; abundance: few; j_gene: TRBJ2-5; v_gene: TRBV7-2; CDR3aa: CASSLSGGAQGAQYF; CDR3nt: TGTGCCAGCAGCTTAAGTGGGGGAGCCCAAGGGGCCCAGTACTTC
d_gene: TRBD1; abundance: few; j_gene: TRBJ2-1; v_gene: TRBV29-1; CDR3aa: CSGVDRVGYNEQFF; CDR3nt: TGCAGCGGCGTTGACAGGGTGGGCTACAATGAGCAGTTCTTC
d_gene: .; abundance: .; j_gene: TRBJ1-2; v_gene: TRBV11-3; CDR3aa: CASSLQGNYGYTF; CDR3nt: TGTGCCAGCAGCCTCCAGGGGAACTATGGCTACACCTTC
d_gene: .; abundance: few; j_gene: TRBJ2-2; v_gene: TRBV6-5; CDR3aa: CASRRTGMNTGELFF; CDR3nt: TGTGCCAGCAGGAGGACGGGAATGAACACCGGGGAGCTGTTTTTT
d_gene: .; abundance: few; j_gene: TRBJ1-2; v_gene: TRBV18; CDR3aa: CASSPGGRGGVGGYTF; CDR3nt: TGTGCCAGCTCACCCGGGGGAAGGGGTGGAGTCGGTGGCTACACCTTC
d_gene: TRBD1; abundance: .; j_gene: TRBJ2-2; v_gene: TRBV7-2; CDR3aa: CASSLRTGMVGELFF; CDR3nt: TGTGCCAGCAGCTTAAGGACAGGGATGGTCGGGGAGCTGTTTTTT
d_gene: TRBD1; abundance: .; j_gene: TRBJ2-1; v_gene: TRBV10-3; CDR3aa: CAISGLDRGRLNEQFF; CDR3nt: TGTGCCATCAGTGGATTAGACAGGGGAAGGTTAAATGAGCAGTTCTTC
d_gene: .; abundance: .; j_gene: TRBJ2-7; v_gene: TRBV19; CDR3aa: CASSPVNGDEQYF; CDR3nt: TGTGCCAGTAGTCCTGTCAACGGGGACGAGCAGTACTTC
d_gene: TRBD1; abundance: few; j_gene: TRBJ1-5; v_gene: TRBV23-1; CDR3aa: CARTRDRGHQPQHF; CDR3nt: TGCGCCAGGACCCGGGACAGGGGGCATCAGCCCCAGCATTTT